The T cell receptor beta chain under discussion was sequenced for a study of OX40 agonist ivuxolimab in advanced cancers. Background on the whole study: Ivuxolimab was an agonistic, fully human IgG2 monoclonal antibody directed against OX40 (CD134), a costimulatory receptor. Intravenous ivuxolimab was administered to patients every 2 weeks at six dose levels: 0.01, 0.1, 0.3, 1.5, 3 and 10 mg/kg. Of the roughly 52 patients in dose escalation, approximately 20 had hepatocellular carcinoma, some 15 had melanoma, 9 had renal cell carcinoma and 9 had head and neck cancer. The monotherapy dose-escalation portion (N = 52 patients) of the phase I ivuxolimab trial is reported in the paper. Prior anti-PD-1, anti-PD-L1 or anti-CTLA-4 therapy was permitted, and 40% of dose-escalation patients had received checkpoint inhibitors. Partial responses were achieved by three dose-escalation patients, of whom one had hepatocellular carcinoma and two had cutaneous melanoma. Peripheral TCRbeta sequencing was intended to test whether TCR sequence diversity was altered and clonal T-cell expansion was caused by ivuxolimab. In the dose-escalation cohort, 82.7% of patients were male, and the mean age was roughly 60 years, with a range of 23 to 79. Study-level results and caveats: At doses from 0.1 to 3.0 mg/kg, clonal expansion was seen in both CD4+ and CD8+ blood T cells between baseline and week 6. After ivuxolimab, CD8+ T cells had more expanded clones than CD4+ T cells on average. Which antigens the clonally expanded peripheral T cells were specific for was not determined. Low levels of normalized T-cell clonal expansion were also seen in some nonresponding patients. In the 0.1-3.0 mg/kg groups, partial responders were among the patients with the lowest normalized peripheral clonal expansion, particularly in CD8+ T cells.

Patients with autoimmune disease history or receiving systemic immunosuppression were excluded from the trial. Peripheral blood for TCR sequencing was collected from all dose cohorts at baseline, on cycle 4 day 1, and on cycle 7 day 1. The samples were drawn from a first-in-human, open-label, multicenter phase I dose-escalation trial of ivuxolimab. Adults with locally advanced or metastatic melanoma, renal cell carcinoma, hepatocellular carcinoma or head and neck squamous cell carcinoma were enrolled in the trial. Before TCR sequencing, CD4+ and CD8+ T cells were separately sorted from peripheral blood. To sequence the TCRbeta CDR3 region, genomic DNA was isolated from the sorted cells. The immunoSEQ Assay was used to sequence the TCRbeta CDR3 regions. Sourced from immuneACCESS, this table was stored by TCRdb with only in-frame sequences that have V and J called. A share of the clones is absent; for the studies checked, an unresolved V gene accounts for under half, and the remainder has no known explanation. For this sample the table gives approximately 30,000 clones, of which approximately 81% were detected only once. The ten biggest clones cover 20% to 25% of the sample.

The V end gives up 5 bases and the J end 6 bases, leaving 13 bases in the junction not matched to a gene. The CDR3 has 16 amino acids, counting the end cysteine and phenylalanine. Only the CDR3 portion is preserved as DNA: 48 bases, with reading frame beginning at the first base. The germline V gene yields SQVTM for CDR1 and ANQGSEA for CDR2. Concerning this clone: Its antigen specificity is not known. It has no much larger one-base neighbor in the sample; base qualities were not kept.

This clonotype was sampled from an adult with an advanced solid tumor such as melanoma, head and neck, liver or kidney cancer. Sequencing used CD4+ or CD8+ T cells sorted from blood, obtained in a trial of the OX40 agonist ivuxolimab. The sequence links TRBV29-1 to TRBJ1-6, with TRBD1 matching 7 junction bases. The DNA sequence is given as TGCAGCGTTAGGACGGGTAAGACAGGGCTTAATTCACCCCTCCACTTT. It translates as CSVRTGKTGLNSPLHF.